The 16 T cell receptor beta chains listed next were all sequenced from one sample in a study of blood T cell repertoires in COVID-19. Some clones are missing from TCRdb's copy, which holds only in-frame ones; the method was immunoSEQ multiplex PCR. The sample shows about 190,000 clones, around four fifths of them seen only once. The sample comprised peripheral blood. The receptors were gathered from a woman aged 40 to 50 with acute or convalescent COVID-19.

The chain recombines TRBV5-8 with TRBJ2-7; D perhaps matches TRBD1 (5 bases). V lost 0 bases, J lost 1 base, and 14 bases lay in between. Germline CDR1 is SGHTS and CDR2 is YDEGEE. The CDR3 is 16 residues long. The CDR3: CASSLEPGQSSYEQYF. The CDR3 coding sequence is TGTGCCAGCAGCTTGGAGCCCGGACAATCTTCCTACGAGCAGTACTTC.

V usage is TRBV9 and J usage is TRBJ1-6, with TRBD1 as a possible D gene (5 bases). Trimming took 3 bases from V and 10 from J, leaving 11 bases between them. This CDR3 spans 13 amino acids. The germline V gene has CDR1 SGDLS and CDR2 YYNGEE. CDR3: CASSAQTDSPLHF. The CDR3 nucleotides read TGTGCCAGCAGCGCCCAGACAGACTCACCCCTCCACTTT.

The genes are TRBV30 and TRBJ1-5, with D tentatively TRBD1 (6 bases). This CDR3 region has 14 residues. The germline V and J ends were trimmed by 0 bases and 4 bases, with 10 bases remaining between them. Germline V gene lookup returns CDR1 GTSNPN and CDR2 SVGIG (reference sequence). CDR3 loop: CAWSVGGANQPQHF. The DNA for the CDR3 is TGTGCCTGGAGTGTAGGGGGGGCTAATCAGCCCCAGCATTTT.

This clone was counted a single time. The genes are TRBV5-8 and TRBJ1-2, with 7 positions matching TRBD1. This CDR3 region has 14 residues. The V segment lost 2 bases and the J segment 4 bases; nucleotides outside the gene matches: 5. Germline CDR1 is SGHTS and CDR2 is YDEGEE. The CDR3 nucleotides are TGTGCCAGCAGCTTTGACAGGGCCATCTATGGCTACACCTTC. Protein product: CASSFDRAIYGYTF.

The V call is TRBV12-3 or TRBV12-4, the J call TRBJ1-5; D not resolved. V lost 6 bases, J lost 9 bases, and 12 bases lay in between. This CDR3 is built from 12 residues. The CDR3 loop is CASSLEGGPQHF. The CDR3 DNA reads TGTGCCAGCAGCTTGGAGGGAGGGCCCCAGCATTTT.

The chain is built from TRBV29-1 and TRBJ2-7, with TRBD2 identical over 7 bases. V was pared by 7 bases and J by 2 bases, with 14 bases of the junction left unmatched. The germline V gene has CDR1 SQVTM and CDR2 ANQGSEA. This CDR3 is 15 amino acids long. CDR3 sequence (DNA): TGCAGCGCCACCCAGGGCGGGGGACCAACCTACGAGCAGTACTTC. Encoded protein: CSATQGGGPTYEQYF.

This chain links TRBV5-8 with TRBJ2-7; maybe TRBD2 (6 bases). The V and J ends lost 1 base and 3 bases respectively, with 20 bases between them. This CDR3 has 17 residues. Germline values: CDR1 SGHTS, CDR2 YDEGEE. The DNA of the CDR3 is TGTGCCAGCAGCTTGAAGGCTAGCGAGCCTAGTAGCTACGAGCAGTACTTC. It specifies CASSLKASEPSSYEQYF.

This CDR3 reads CASSVALNTEAFF. The DNA for the CDR3 is TGTGCCAGCAGCGTAGCTCTGAACACTGAAGCTTTCTTT. The chain recombines TRBV9 with TRBJ1-1; unclear D gene. The CDR3 spans 13 residues. The V and J ends lost 0 bases and 0 bases respectively, with 3 bases between them. Germline values: CDR1 SGDLS, CDR2 YYNGEE.

This clone has more than one count but fewer than ten. V usage is TRBV3-1 (or the pseudogene TRBV3-2) and J usage is TRBJ1-2, with TRBD1 as a possible D gene (5 bases). The CDR3 runs 14 residues. Germline CDR1 reads LGHDT; CDR2 reads YNNKEL (reference sequence). With 3 bases removed from V and 2 bases from J, the gap between germline ends came to 10 bases. CDR3 DNA: TGTGCCAGCAGCCAGGATCAGGGAAACTATGGCTACACCTTC. It translates to CASSQDQGNYGYTF.

The chain links TRBV5-1 to TRBJ1-4, with D uncertain. This CDR3 has 14 amino acids. Trimming removed 0 bases at V and 8 bases at J, with 11 bases between. In germline, CDR1 is SGHRS, CDR2 YFSETQ. Written as DNA, the CDR3 is TGCGCCAGCAGCTTGGATCCGGGTAGGGAAAAACTGTTTTTT. It yields the protein CASSLDPGREKLFF.

The chain has TRBV7-2 and TRBJ2-2; TRBD2 aligns across 9 bases. The germline gives CDR1 SGHTA, CDR2 FQGNSA. The CDR3 extends over 14 amino acids. The ends lost 7 bases at V and 6 bases at J; junction bases unmatched: 6. The CDR3 nucleotides are TGTGCCAGCAACTTTGGCGGGGGGGCCGGGGAGCTGTTTTTT. Its protein product is CASNFGGGAGELFF.

The chain employs TRBV2 and TRBJ2-7; 7 nucleotides agree with TRBD1. V dropped 5 bases and J dropped 1; count of bases not matched to a gene: 5. The CDR3 is made up of 14 amino acids. CDR1 and CDR2 (germline): SNHLY, FYNNEI. Written as DNA, the CDR3 is TGTGCCAGCAGTCCTGGGACAGCTTCCTACGAGCAGTACTTC. This translates into CASSPGTASYEQYF.

This chain links TRBV4-2 with TRBJ2-7; 10 positions agree with TRBD2. This CDR3 is 17 amino acids long. CDR1 is LGHNA and CDR2 is YNFKEQ in the germline V gene. V gave up 0 bases and J gave up 3 bases; unmatched junction bases: 8. This CDR3 reads CASSQDKLAGIVYEQYF. The CDR3, as DNA: TGTGCCAGCAGCCAAGATAAACTAGCGGGAATCGTCTACGAGCAGTACTTC.

The rearrangement links TRBV28 to TRBJ1-6, with TRBD1 matching over 7 bases. Germline lookup yields CDR1 MDHEN and CDR2 SYDVKM. The CDR3 contains 14 residues. V was pared by 8 bases and J by 6 bases, with 7 bases of the junction left unmatched. CDR3 residues: CASEGGTANSPLHF. For the CDR3, the DNA is TGTGCCAGCGAAGGGGGGACAGCTAATTCACCCCTCCACTTT.

This chain uses TRBV19 with TRBJ1-2; possibly TRBD1 for D (6 bases). The length of the CDR3 is 16 residues. Germline V lookup: CDR1 LNHDA, CDR2 SQIVND (reference sequence). Deletions cut 3 bases from V and 8 bases from J, with 22 bases between. As DNA, the CDR3 is TGTGCCAGTAGTATGAATAGCCGACAGGCTGGAAGAGGCTACACCTTC. Translated, it gives CASSMNSRQAGRGYTF.

CDR3 region: CASSTTGISGNTIYF. CDR3 nucleotides: TGTGCCAGTAGTACGACAGGAATTTCAGGAAACACCATATATTTT. The V gene is TRBV19, the J gene TRBJ1-3; D might be TRBD1 (6 bases). CDR3 length: 15 residues. V was shortened by 4 bases and J by 4 bases, with 14 bases between the two germline ends. The germline gives CDR1 LNHDA, CDR2 SQIVND (reference sequence). Filled out from reference TRBV19 and TRBJ1-3, the complete variable domain reads DGGITQSPKYLFRKEGQNVTLSCEQNLNHDAMYWYRQDPGQGLRLIYYSQIVNDFQKGDIAEGYSVSREKKESFPLTVTSAQKNPTAFYLCASSTTGISGNTIYFGEGSWLTVV.